The T cell receptor beta chain under discussion was sequenced for a study of blood T cells in healthy people across ages. Germline loops: CDR1 SEHNR, CDR2 FQNEAQ (reference sequence). CDR3 length: 16 residues. Losses at the gene ends were 5 bases for V and 4 bases for J; bases not matched to a gene: 11. Then a second PCR, running roughly 7 to 11 cycles, was carried out with a sample-barcoded 5' primer and a J-beta primer mix. TCRdb fed the 5' RACE reads into MiXCR, producing one record per CDR3 protein. This table has some 710,000 distinct CDR3 sequences, 20% to 25% appearing once. Sample: blood. This clonotype originated in a man between 70 and 80 years old in good health. The chain is built from TRBV7-9 and TRBJ2-4, with 7 nucleotides matching TRBD1. CDR3 amino acids: CASSQLTGSGKNIQYF. The CDR3 DNA reads as TGTGCCAGCAGCCAATTGACAGGGTCGGGAAAAAACATTCAGTACTTC.